This note documents a single TCR beta chain sequence. This sample is drawn from a study of blood T cell repertoires in COVID-19. The protocol was immunoSEQ multiplex PCR, while the TCRdb copy is restricted to in-frame clones and leaves out a portion. The data contain around 130,000 clones, 65% to 90% of them seen just once; the ten biggest clones take up 9.5% to 13%. The J segment lost 4 bases and the V segment lost 2 bases, leaving 6 bases of the junction unmatched. The V gene's germline CDR1 is LGHDT and CDR2 YNNKEL (reference sequence). The CDR3 is 15 amino acids. This receptor was taken from a human donor in a cohort sampled during active COVID-19. Sequenced material: peripheral blood. The chain uses TRBV3-1 (or the pseudogene TRBV3-2) and TRBJ2-3; TRBD1 matches 7 bases. CDR3 residues: CASSQLIGGSDTQYF. The CDR3, as DNA: TGTGCCAGCAGCCAATTAATAGGGGGCTCAGATACGCAGTATTTT.